What follows are 10 T cell receptor beta chains derived from one specimen sequenced in a study of blood T cells in healthy people across ages (dated by TCRdb to the mid-2010s). To prepare the library, 5' RACE was applied. A second PCR of about 7 to 12 cycles was run with a J-beta primer mix and a sample-barcoded 5' primer. TCRdb itself trimmed the public reads at Q25 with fastp, ran MiXCR and retained productive beta chains. Under each unique CDR3 protein, matching rows form one entry showing the most common genes and DNA. The sample table shows 1.5 million to 2 million distinct CDR3 sequences, and about two fifths are seen once. The biggest ten clones account for roughly 23% of the sample. Sequenced sample: blood. The receptors derive from a human donor in good health.

This clonotype was recorded many times. J is TRBJ1-2 and V is TRBV29-1, with D maybe TRBD1 (6 bases). Germline CDR1 and CDR2: SQVTM and ANQGSEA. The CDR3 is 11 residues long. The CDR3 is CGRTGNYGYTF. CDR3 DNA sequence: TGCGGCCGAACAGGGAACTATGGCTACACCTTC.

This clonotype was detected a few times. The V call is TRBV29-1, the J call TRBJ2-3, with 8 nucleotides matching TRBD1. Germline V lookup: CDR1 SQVTM, CDR2 ANQGSEA. V was clipped by 6 bases and J by 6 bases; unmatched bases: 11. The CDR3 runs to 14 residues. The CDR3: CSVGTGGVGDTQYF. In DNA, the CDR3 is TGCAGCGTAGGAACAGGGGGTGTGGGGGATACGCAGTATTTT.

In DNA, the CDR3 is TGTGCCAGCAGCTTGGTCAGCGGGGGGGAATTAGAGACCCAGTACTTC. Translated, it gives CASSLVSGGELETQYF. V and J are TRBV5-6 and TRBJ2-7, with 10 positions matching TRBD2. TRBJ2-5 matches the DNA end more closely, so the J call is doubtful. Germline-derived CDR1 and CDR2 are SGHDT and YYEEEE. The CDR3 is 16 residues long.

The chain has TRBV20-1 and TRBJ2-1, with 8 positions matching TRBD2. The CDR3 length is 15 residues. Germline V gene lookup returns CDR1 DFQATT and CDR2 SNEGSKA (reference sequence). J was trimmed by 12 bases and V by 1 base; bases with no gene match: 14. CDR3 residues: CSARGVAGSPGVQFF. The CDR3, as DNA: TGCAGTGCTAGAGGGGTAGCGGGGTCTCCCGGGGTGCAGTTCTTC.

The V and J genes are TRBV11-1 and TRBJ1-1, with D perhaps matching TRBD1 (6 bases). V gave up 5 bases and J gave up 1 base, with 17 bases separating them. There are 16 residues in the CDR3. Looked up from germline, CDR1 is SGHAT and CDR2 is FQDESV (reference sequence). The chain's CDR3 is CASSGGAGAWNTEAFF. CDR3 DNA sequence: TGTGCCAGCAGCGGTGGGGCAGGGGCTTGGAACACTGAAGCTTTCTTT.

This chain's CDR3 is CASSFQWNTEAFF. For the CDR3, the DNA is TGTGCCAGCAGTTTCCAATGGAACACTGAAGCTTTCTTT. This rearrangement joins TRBV12-3 or TRBV12-4 to TRBJ1-1; D gene unclear. The V end was cut by 3 bases, the J end by 1 base, with 6 bases between. This CDR3 has 13 residues.

This sequence joins TRBV12-5 and TRBJ2-5; 9 bases agree with TRBD1. This CDR3 has 16 amino acids. Trimming cost V 5 bases and J 5 bases; bases outside gene matches: 12. CDR1 is LGHNT, CDR2 FRNRAP, per germline. In DNA form, the CDR3 reads TGTGCTAGTGGTCTGTTACTACAGGGGGCTGTTGAGACCCAGTACTTC. Encoded protein: CASGLLLQGAVETQYF. Drawing the rest from reference TRBV12-5 and TRBJ2-5, the complete variable domain is DARVTQTPRHKVTEMGQEVTMRCQPILGHNTVFWYRQTMMQGLELLAYFRNRAPLDDSGMPKDRFSAEMPDATLATLKIQPSEPRDSAVYFCASGLLLQGAVETQYFGPGTRLLVL.

With regard to this clonotype: The junction differs from germline at one of its ends, possibly a read error. The chain uses TRBV5-1 and TRBJ2-3; weak D call: TRBD2 (6 bases). The CDR3 sequence is 14 residues long. Germline V CDR1 and CDR2: SGHRS, YFSETQ. The CDR3: CASKDYRQGDTLYF. As DNA, the CDR3 is TGCGCCAGTAAGGACTACCGCCAGGGAGATACGCTGTATTTT.

This clonotype was counted a few times. V gene TRBV7-9 combines with J gene TRBJ1-2; TRBD1 aligns across 10 bases. V dropped 5 bases and J dropped 7; count of bases not matched to a gene: 7. CDR1 is SEHNR and CDR2 is FQNEAQ in the germline V gene (reference sequence). The CDR3 spans 14 residues. CDR3 in amino acids: CASSPGTGAAGYTF. CDR3 DNA sequence: TGTGCCAGCAGCCCCGGGACAGGGGCGGCTGGCTACACCTTC.

This clonotype was seen more than once but under ten times. The chain uses TRBV10-3 and TRBJ2-3; the match to TRBD2 covers 9 bases. The trim removed 4 bases at V and 5 bases at J, leaving 10 bases unmatched. The CDR3 has 16 residues. Germline V gene lookup returns CDR1 ENHRY and CDR2 SYGVKD. The CDR3 bases are TGTGCCATCAGTGGACTTGGCGGGGGGGCGGAAGATACGCAGTATTTT. Protein sequence: CAISGLGGGAEDTQYF.